These 15 T cell receptor beta chains originate from one sample sequenced in a study of blood T cell repertoires in COVID-19. Measured with immunoSEQ multiplex PCR; TCRdb has only the in-frame clones, and not every one. The sample has some 240,000 clones; 82% are singletons. The sequenced sample consisted of peripheral blood. Every receptor here comes from a woman aged 55-70 years with active or convalescent COVID-19.

The gene calls are TRBV5-4 and TRBJ2-1, with 8 bases identical to TRBD2. With V trimmed by 6 bases and J by 8 bases, 10 bases remained unmatched. In germline, CDR1 is SGHNT, CDR2 YYREEE (reference sequence). The CDR3 loop spans 14 amino acids. In DNA form, the CDR3 reads TGTGCCAGCACCCTCGGGGGGGGTATAGATGAGCAGTTCTTC. Protein sequence: CASTLGGGIDEQFF.

The chain couples TRBV7-2 to TRBJ1-4; D is perhaps TRBD1 (5 bases). V dropped 3 bases and J dropped 3 bases, with 5 bases sitting between them. This CDR3 is 13 amino acids long. CDR1 is SGHTA, CDR2 FQGNSA, per germline. The DNA of the CDR3 is TGTGCCAGCAGCTTGACAGCTAATGAAAAACTGTTTTTT. This translates into CASSLTANEKLFF. The variable domain in full, completed from reference TRBV7-2 and TRBJ1-4, reads GAGVSQSPSNKVTEKGKDVELRCDPISGHTALYWYRQSLGQGLEFLIYFQGNSAPDKSGLPSDRFSAERTGGSVSTLTIQRTQQEDSAVYLCASSLTANEKLFFGSGTQLSVL.

This chain uses TRBV5-3 with TRBJ2-1; 9 nucleotides agree with TRBD2. TRBV5-3 is given ORF status, its function remaining uncertain. Trimming took 4 bases from V and 9 from J; bases not matched to a gene: 20. The CDR3 is 18 amino acids. The CDR3 sequence: CARSPGWLAGRDWGEQFF. CDR3 in DNA: TGTGCCAGAAGCCCAGGGTGGCTAGCGGGACGGGATTGGGGTGAGCAGTTCTTC.

The chain employs TRBV11-3 and TRBJ2-7; 8 bases match TRBD1. Trimming took 5 bases from V and 2 from J; bases not matched to a gene: 8. The CDR3 is made up of 15 amino acids. Germline assignment: CDR1 SGHNT and CDR2 YENEEA. The CDR3 region has the DNA TGTGCCAGCAGCCGTTCTGGACAGGGTCCCTACGAGCAGTACTTC. This codes for CASSRSGQGPYEQYF.

Only one count was recorded for this clone. The chain carries TRBV3-1 (or the pseudogene TRBV3-2) and TRBJ1-1; TRBD1 is a possible D gene (5 bases). Germline CDR1 reads LGHDT; CDR2 reads YNNKEL (reference sequence). V was pared by 1 base and J by 6 bases, with 12 bases between. The CDR3 has 14 amino acids. The CDR3: CASSQAGGQAEAFF. The CDR3 DNA sequence: TGTGCCAGCAGCCAAGCGGGGGGTCAGGCTGAAGCTTTCTTT.

The chain couples TRBV11-2 to TRBJ1-2; no clear D gene. Trimming shortened V by 5 bases and J by 2 bases, and 9 bases separated the two germline ends. The CDR3 runs 13 residues. Germline V gene data show CDR1 as SGHAT and CDR2 as FQNNGV. The CDR3 here is CASSPTGNYGYTF. The CDR3 DNA sequence: TGTGCCAGCAGCCCCACGGGGAACTATGGCTACACCTTC.

The V gene is TRBV7-9, the J gene TRBJ1-2, with D possibly matching TRBD1 (5 bases). The CDR3 is 14 residues long. CDR1 and CDR2 from the germline V gene are SEHNR and FQNEAQ (reference sequence). V was cut by 2 bases and J by 0 bases, with 7 bases left in between. CDR3 in DNA: TGTGCCAGCAGCTTAACGACAGCTAACTATGGCTACACCTTC. This sequence encodes CASSLTTANYGYTF.

This rearrangement joins TRBV2 to TRBJ1-1; D gene unclear. CDR3 length: 14 residues. Germline lookup yields CDR1 SNHLY and CDR2 FYNNEI. Between the trimmed V and J ends, which lost 6 bases and 2 bases, there was a span of 13 bases. CDR3 protein: CASRDRHFNTEAFF. The CDR3 bases are TGTGCCAGCAGAGACCGACACTTCAACACTGAAGCTTTCTTT.

J is TRBJ1-4 and V is TRBV19; 8 bases fit TRBD1. Trimming took 7 bases from V and 7 from J; bases not matched to a gene: 11. CDR3 size: 15 residues. Germline V gene sequence: CDR1 LNHDA, CDR2 SQIVND (reference sequence). The chain's CDR3 is CASKDTGGGPEKLFF. The CDR3 DNA reads TGTGCCAGTAAAGATACAGGGGGAGGGCCTGAAAAACTGTTTTTT.

The V and J genes are TRBV3-1 (or the pseudogene TRBV3-2) and TRBJ2-7, with 10 bases identical to TRBD2. The J segment lost 4 bases and the V segment lost 0 bases, leaving 6 bases of the junction unmatched. The CDR3 sequence is 16 residues long. From germline, CDR1 is LGHDT and CDR2 YNNKEL (reference sequence). The CDR3 nucleotides read TGTGCCAGCAGCCAAGATGGGGGACTAGCGCTGTACGAGCAGTACTTC. Protein sequence: CASSQDGGLALYEQYF.

The rearrangement links TRBV6-6 to TRBJ2-1; a weak D match, TRBD1 (6 bases). Trimming took off 3 bases at V and 6 bases at J, with 12 bases between the two ends. The germline V gene encodes CDR1 MNHNY and CDR2 SVGAGI (reference sequence). The CDR3 covers 14 residues. The CDR3 here is CASSYTQGINEQFF. The CDR3 bases are TGTGCCAGCAGTTATACACAGGGTATCAATGAGCAGTTCTTC.

This clone was detected only a few times. This rearrangement joins TRBV25-1 to TRBJ1-6, with D perhaps TRBD1 (5 bases). This CDR3 is built from 14 residues. Trimming removed 5 bases at V and 10 bases at J, with 15 bases between. The germline gives CDR1 MGHDK, CDR2 SYGVNS. The CDR3 sequence is CASSSQGGGSPLHF. CDR3 DNA: TGTGCCAGCAGTAGCCAGGGTGGGGGGTCACCCCTCCACTTT.

The chain is built from TRBV2 and TRBJ1-2; 10 bases align to TRBD1. Germline V lookup: CDR1 SNHLY, CDR2 FYNNEI. V lost 6 bases to trimming and J lost 8 bases; unmatched junction nucleotides: 12. The CDR3 covers 15 residues. This CDR3 is CASSSRQGARSGYTF. CDR3 nucleotide sequence: TGTGCCAGCAGCTCAAGACAGGGGGCGCGAAGCGGCTACACCTTC.

This chain links TRBV3-1 (or the pseudogene TRBV3-2) with TRBJ1-2; 7 bases agree with TRBD1. Trimming took 6 bases from V and 4 from J; bases not matched to a gene: 5. The CDR3 consists of 13 residues. CDR1 is LGHDT, CDR2 YNNKEL, per germline (reference sequence). The CDR3 nucleotides are TGTGCCAGCAGGCCACAGGGGAGCTATGGCTACACCTTC. As protein: CASRPQGSYGYTF.

This chain uses TRBV12-5 with TRBJ1-2; D gene ambiguous. The V gene lost 0 bases and the J gene lost 3 bases, with 8 bases spanning the gap. The CDR3 runs to 14 residues. Germline-derived CDR1 and CDR2 are LGHNT and FRNRAP. The CDR3 is CASGLVNTDYGYTF. In DNA, the CDR3 is TGTGCTAGTGGTTTGGTGAACACCGACTATGGCTACACCTTC.